The source of this T cell receptor beta chain is a study of blood T cell repertoires in COVID-19. About the study: The samples span acute and convalescent COVID-19 from the United States, Italy and Spain.

This table comes from immunoSEQ multiplex PCR, and its TCRdb copy is limited to in-frame clones, with some not included. The table shows roughly 480,000 clones, with 89% occurring only once. Germline-derived CDR1 and CDR2 are MDHEN and SYDVKM. The length of the CDR3 is 13 residues. Regarding this clone: One end of the junction is discordant with germline, which a read error may explain.

The chain is built from TRBV28 and TRBJ2-1; 8 nucleotides align to TRBD2. Sequencing was performed on peripheral blood. The sequence derives from a man aged 18 to 35 with COVID-19, enrolled during active disease. Written as DNA, the CDR3 is TGTGCCAGCAGTTCCGGGACTAGAAGAGGCACGATCTTC. This gives the protein CASSSGTRRGTIF.